These 22 T cell receptor beta chains share one sample of origin, sequenced in a study of blood T cell repertoires in COVID-19. The protocol was immunoSEQ multiplex PCR, while the TCRdb copy is restricted to in-frame clones and leaves out a portion. The data hold around 150,000 clones, with about 85% observed a single time. Sequenced material: peripheral blood. The receptor source for this set is a human donor with acute or convalescent COVID-19. The donor label of this sample is uncertain.

The rearrangement links TRBV5-8 to TRBJ1-5; D might be TRBD1 (6 bases). The germline V gene encodes CDR1 SGHTS and CDR2 YDEGEE. Trimming stripped 0 bases from V and 9 bases from J, with 16 bases between. The CDR3 runs 15 residues. The CDR3 DNA follows: TGTGCCAGCAGCTTGGAAACGCAGGGGATCCGGCCCCAGCATTTT. It codes for CASSLETQGIRPQHF.

The genes are TRBV18 and TRBJ1-5, with TRBD1 identical over 8 bases. CDR3 size: 16 residues. Trimming removed 5 bases from V and 3 bases from J; junction bases left unmatched: 9. Germline values: CDR1 KGHSH, CDR2 LQKENI. CDR3: CASSITGTGLNQPQHF. The CDR3 DNA reads as TGTGCCAGCTCAATAACCGGGACAGGCCTCAATCAGCCCCAGCATTTT.

This chain uses TRBV18 with TRBJ1-5; D call uncertain. The CDR3 is 14 residues long. Germline loops: CDR1 KGHSH, CDR2 LQKENI. Trimming shortened V by 2 bases and J by 7 bases, and 12 bases separated the two germline ends. The CDR3 is CASSPEEGRQPQHF. The CDR3 DNA is TGTGCCAGCTCACCAGAAGAGGGAAGGCAGCCCCAGCATTTT.

This sequence joins TRBV4-2 and TRBJ2-1; 11 bases match TRBD2. CDR3 size: 19 residues. Germline lookup yields CDR1 LGHNA and CDR2 YNFKEQ. The junction had 11 bases not matched to a gene; V was cut back by 1 base and J by 3 bases. The CDR3 protein is CASSQVGYSGGAVYNEQFF. The DNA for the CDR3 is TGTGCCAGCAGCCAAGTCGGGTATAGCGGGGGGGCCGTCTACAATGAGCAGTTCTTC.

The rearrangement uses TRBV30 and TRBJ1-1; possible D gene TRBD1, 5 bases. Germline values: CDR1 GTSNPN, CDR2 SVGIG (reference sequence). V was pared by 5 bases and J by 0 bases, with 10 bases between. The CDR3 totals 13 residues. The CDR3 region has the DNA TGTGCCTGGGGGGCGGTTTTGAACACTGAAGCTTTCTTT. This translates into CAWGAVLNTEAFF.

This clone appeared a single time. V usage is TRBV3-1 (or the pseudogene TRBV3-2) and J usage is TRBJ1-2, with 10 bases identical to TRBD1. V was clipped by 1 base and J by 5 bases; unmatched bases: 4. The CDR3 runs 15 residues. Germline values: CDR1 LGHDT, CDR2 YNNKEL (reference sequence). CDR3 in DNA: TGTGCCAGCAGCCAAGGGCGGACAGGGGGGTATGGCTACACCTTC. Its translation: CASSQGRTGGYGYTF.

This chain uses TRBV5-1 with TRBJ1-1; TRBD1 agrees at 7 bases. Per the germline V gene, CDR1 is SGHRS and CDR2 is YFSETQ. The CDR3 spans 16 residues. The ends lost 4 bases at V and 0 bases at J; junction bases unmatched: 9. CDR3 protein: CASSPPTGTVNTEAFF. The CDR3 DNA reads TGCGCCAGCAGCCCGCCGACCGGGACAGTGAACACTGAAGCTTTCTTT.

This chain connects TRBV2 to TRBJ1-1, with D possibly being TRBD1 (5 bases). V was clipped by 3 bases and J by 8 bases, with 13 bases between them. This CDR3 is 13 amino acids long. Germline CDR1 reads SNHLY; CDR2 reads FYNNEI. CDR3 sequence: CASSDLVRVEAFF. CDR3 DNA: TGTGCCAGCAGTGACCTGGTCAGGGTAGAAGCTTTCTTT.

This rearrangement joins TRBV21-1 to TRBJ1-6; TRBD1 is taken as the D call from the table, unchecked against the DNA. TRBV21-1 is flagged as a pseudogene. The CDR3 has 21 amino acids. This CDR3 is CASSKGEPGTGVLPGNSPLHF. In DNA, the CDR3 is TGTGCCAGCAGCAAAGGTGAGCCGGGGACAGGGGTTTTGCCGGGGAATTCACCCCTCCACTTT.

This rearrangement joins TRBV25-1 to TRBJ1-3; the D gene is possibly TRBD1 (5 bases). Germline V gene lookup returns CDR1 MGHDK and CDR2 SYGVNS. The CDR3 loop spans 12 amino acids. V was pared by 7 bases and J by 7 bases, with 11 bases between. The CDR3 DNA reads as TGTGCCAGCAACCAGGGTAGCAACACCATATATTTT. This sequence encodes CASNQGSNTIYF. The full variable domain, completed using reference TRBV25-1 and TRBJ1-3, is EADIYQTPRYLVIGTGKKITLECSQTMGHDKMYWYQQDPGMELHLIHYSYGVNSTEKGDLSSESTVSRIRTEHFPLTLESARPSHTSQYLCASNQGSNTIYFGEGSWLTVV.

The CDR3 nucleotides are TGTGCCAGCAGTCTCCAGGGATTCGGCACAGATACGCAGTATTTT. Its protein product is CASSLQGFGTDTQYF. V and J are TRBV6-4 and TRBJ2-3; weak D call: TRBD1 (5 bases). Germline assignment: CDR1 MRHNA and CDR2 SNTAGT. The CDR3 totals 15 residues. V lost 5 bases, J lost 1 base, and 13 bases lay in between.

The V call is TRBV28, the J call TRBJ2-1; the D is unclear. V was cut by 6 bases and J by 5 bases, with 14 bases left in between. Germline values: CDR1 MDHEN, CDR2 SYDVKM. CDR3 length: 14 amino acids. CDR3 sequence: CASRQNSKHNEQFF. CDR3 bases: TGTGCCAGCAGACAGAACAGCAAACACAATGAGCAGTTCTTC.

The CDR3 DNA reads as TGTGCCAGCAGCCGGAGCGGGGGTGCTTACAATGAGCAGTTCTTC. Protein product: CASSRSGGAYNEQFF. This chain uses TRBV5-6 with TRBJ2-1; 8 bases match TRBD2. The V and J ends lost 4 bases and 4 bases, in that order; junction bases with no gene match: 7. The CDR3 runs 15 residues. Germline V gene data show CDR1 as SGHDT and CDR2 as YYEEEE. The whole variable domain, filled in from reference TRBV5-6 and TRBJ2-1, reads DAGVTQSPTHLIKTRGQQVTLRCSPKSGHDTVSWYQQALGQGPQFIFQYYEEEERQRGNFPDRFSGHQFPNYSSELNVNALLLGDSALYLCASSRSGGAYNEQFFGPGTRLTVL.

The chain uses TRBV12-5 and TRBJ1-5; 8 bases are shared with TRBD1. V lost 5 bases to trimming and J lost 4 bases; unmatched junction nucleotides: 4. CDR1 and CDR2 from the germline V gene are LGHNT and FRNRAP. This CDR3 contains 14 residues. The CDR3 DNA sequence: TGTGCTAGTGGTATCGGGACAGGTAATCAGCCCCAGCATTTT. This translates into CASGIGTGNQPQHF.

The CDR3, as DNA: TGTGCCAGCAGCCCAGGAGGGGTGGGTAACTATGGCTACACCTTC. It encodes CASSPGGVGNYGYTF. J is TRBJ1-2 and V is TRBV4-2, with a weak D call TRBD1 (5 bases). The V and J ends lost 4 bases and 1 base respectively, with 13 bases between them. CDR1 is LGHNA and CDR2 is YNFKEQ in the germline V gene. The CDR3 totals 15 residues.

This sequence joins TRBV3-1 (or the pseudogene TRBV3-2) and TRBJ1-1, with TRBD1 as a possible D gene (5 bases). V was trimmed by 2 bases and J by 10 bases, leaving 17 bases between them. The CDR3 is made up of 14 amino acids. Germline V gene data show CDR1 as LGHDT and CDR2 as YNNKEL (reference sequence). Here the CDR3 DNA reads TGTGCCAGCAGCCAAAGATCGGGGGGGGTTGGAGCTTTCTTT. Protein sequence: CASSQRSGGVGAFF.

The chain employs TRBV9 and TRBJ1-1, with 9 bases lining up with TRBD1. Germline V gives CDR1 SGDLS, CDR2 YYNGEE. The CDR3 runs 14 residues. With 6 bases clipped from V and 1 base from J, the junction kept 4 bases outside the gene matches. The CDR3 sequence is CASNGQGKNTEAFF. CDR3 bases: TGTGCCAGCAACGGACAGGGGAAGAACACTGAAGCTTTCTTT.

The V and J genes are TRBV11-3 and TRBJ1-1; tentatively, D is TRBD1 (6 bases). The CDR3 spans 14 residues. Germline CDR1 and CDR2: SGHNT and YENEEA. Trimming shortened V by 1 base and J by 4 bases, and 10 bases separated the two germline ends. In nucleotides, the CDR3 is TGTGCCAGCAGCTTAGGGGGGGGCGGCACTGAAGCTTTCTTT. It specifies CASSLGGGGTEAFF.

CDR3 sequence: CASSLTSGGTYEQYF. In DNA form, the CDR3 reads TGTGCCAGCAGCTTGACTAGCGGGGGGACCTACGAGCAGTACTTC. The rearrangement links TRBV7-9 to TRBJ2-7; 13 bases are shared with TRBD2. From germline, CDR1 is SEHNR and CDR2 FQNEAQ (reference sequence). The CDR3 contains 15 residues. V shed 3 bases and J 2 bases; nucleotides not matched to a gene: 1. Combining the CDR3 with reference TRBV7-9 and TRBJ2-7 gives the whole variable domain DTGVSQNPRHKITKRGQNVTFRCDPISEHNRLYWYRQTLGQGPEFLTYFQNEAQLEKSRLLSDRFSAERPKGSFSTLEIQRTEQGDSAMYLCASSLTSGGTYEQYFGPGTRLTVT.

This clone has a single count. The chain is built from TRBV19 and TRBJ1-6, with no clear D. The V and J ends lost 7 bases and 7 bases respectively, with 17 bases between them. Germline values: CDR1 LNHDA, CDR2 SQIVND (reference sequence). This CDR3 is built from 15 residues. This chain's CDR3 is CASTDALWRNSPLHF. The CDR3 nucleotides are TGTGCCAGTACGGACGCCCTTTGGAGGAATTCACCCCTCCACTTT.

The V call is TRBV3-1 (or the pseudogene TRBV3-2), the J call TRBJ2-7; perhaps TRBD1 as D (6 bases). The CDR3 loop spans 14 amino acids. Germline V gives CDR1 LGHDT, CDR2 YNNKEL (reference sequence). Trimming took 4 bases from V and 0 from J, leaving 10 bases between them. The CDR3 bases are TGTGCCAGCAGCCCCCGCAGGGGCTCCTACGAGCAGTACTTC. It translates to CASSPRRGSYEQYF.

The V call is TRBV9, the J call TRBJ1-1; 7 nucleotides agree with TRBD1. The germline V gene encodes CDR1 SGDLS and CDR2 YYNGEE. This CDR3 contains 15 residues. J lost 1 base, V lost 2 bases, and 5 bases had no gene match. CDR3: CASSVGTDRNTEAFF. For the CDR3, the DNA is TGTGCCAGCAGCGTGGGGACAGATAGGAACACTGAAGCTTTCTTT.